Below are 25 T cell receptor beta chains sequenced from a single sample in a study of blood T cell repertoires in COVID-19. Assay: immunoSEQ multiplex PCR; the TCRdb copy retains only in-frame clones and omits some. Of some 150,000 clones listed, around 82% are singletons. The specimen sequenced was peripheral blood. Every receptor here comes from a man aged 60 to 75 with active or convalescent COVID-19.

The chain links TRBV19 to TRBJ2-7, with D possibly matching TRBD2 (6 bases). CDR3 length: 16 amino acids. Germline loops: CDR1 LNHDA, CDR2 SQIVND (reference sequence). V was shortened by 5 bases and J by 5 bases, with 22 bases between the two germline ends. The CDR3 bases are TGTGCCAGTAGTCCCCCGGGACGCACTAGCATCCACGAGCAGTACTTC. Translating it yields CASSPPGRTSIHEQYF.

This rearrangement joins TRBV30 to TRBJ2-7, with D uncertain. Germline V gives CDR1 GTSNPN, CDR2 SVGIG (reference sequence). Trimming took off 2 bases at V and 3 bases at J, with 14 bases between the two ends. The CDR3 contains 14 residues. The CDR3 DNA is TGTGCCTGGAGTTCATCCCCGGGTTACTACGAGCAGTACTTC. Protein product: CAWSSSPGYYEQYF.

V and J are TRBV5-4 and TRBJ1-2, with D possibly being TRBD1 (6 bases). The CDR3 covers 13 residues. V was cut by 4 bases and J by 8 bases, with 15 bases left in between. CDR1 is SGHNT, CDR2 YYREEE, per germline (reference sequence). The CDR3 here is CASSTTGKWGYTF. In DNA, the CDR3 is TGTGCCAGCAGCACAACAGGGAAATGGGGCTACACCTTC.

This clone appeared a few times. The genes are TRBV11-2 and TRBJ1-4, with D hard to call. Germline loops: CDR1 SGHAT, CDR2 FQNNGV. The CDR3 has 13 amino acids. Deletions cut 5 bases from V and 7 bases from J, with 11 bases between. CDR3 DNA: TGTGCCAGCAGCCCCCCCAACGGTGAAAAACTGTTTTTT. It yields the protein CASSPPNGEKLFF.

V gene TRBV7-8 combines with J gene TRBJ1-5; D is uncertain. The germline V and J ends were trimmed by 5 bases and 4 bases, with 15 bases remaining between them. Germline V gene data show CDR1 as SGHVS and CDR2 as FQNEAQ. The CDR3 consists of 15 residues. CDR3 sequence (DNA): TGTGCCAGCAGCCCGATGAGGGCGTATAATCAGCCCCAGCATTTT. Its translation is CASSPMRAYNQPQHF.

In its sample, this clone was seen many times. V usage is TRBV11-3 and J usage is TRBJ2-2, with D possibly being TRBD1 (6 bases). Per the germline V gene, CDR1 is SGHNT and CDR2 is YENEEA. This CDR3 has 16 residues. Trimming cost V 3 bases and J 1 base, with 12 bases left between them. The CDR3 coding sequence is TGTGCCAGCAGCTTCGAATGGACAGAGAACACCGGGGAGCTGTTTTTT. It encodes CASSFEWTENTGELFF.

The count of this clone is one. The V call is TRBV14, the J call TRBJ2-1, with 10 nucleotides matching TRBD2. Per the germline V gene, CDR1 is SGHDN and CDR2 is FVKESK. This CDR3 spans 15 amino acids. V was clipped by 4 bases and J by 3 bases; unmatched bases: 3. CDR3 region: CASSPRTSGYNEQFF. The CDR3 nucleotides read TGTGCCAGCAGCCCTCGGACTAGCGGCTACAATGAGCAGTTCTTC.

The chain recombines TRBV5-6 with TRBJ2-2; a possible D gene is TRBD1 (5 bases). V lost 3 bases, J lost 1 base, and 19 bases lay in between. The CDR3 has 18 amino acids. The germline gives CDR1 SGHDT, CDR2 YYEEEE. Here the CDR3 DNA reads TGTGCCAGCAGCTCTTCCCGGGTTGGGGCATGGAACACCGGGGAGCTGTTTTTT. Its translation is CASSSSRVGAWNTGELFF.

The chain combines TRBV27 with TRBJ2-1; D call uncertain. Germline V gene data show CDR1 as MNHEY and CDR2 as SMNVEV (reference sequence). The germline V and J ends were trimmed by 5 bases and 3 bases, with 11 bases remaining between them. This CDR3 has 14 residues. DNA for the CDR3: TGTGCCAGCAGTCCCAATGGCTTCTACAATGAGCAGTTCTTC. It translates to CASSPNGFYNEQFF.

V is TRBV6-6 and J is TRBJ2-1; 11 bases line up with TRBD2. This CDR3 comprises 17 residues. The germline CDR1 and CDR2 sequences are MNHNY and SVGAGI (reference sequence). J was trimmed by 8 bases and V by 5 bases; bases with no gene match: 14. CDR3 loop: CASSHIAGGPNNYEQFF. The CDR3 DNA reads TGTGCCAGCAGTCACATAGCGGGAGGGCCTAACAATTATGAGCAGTTCTTC.

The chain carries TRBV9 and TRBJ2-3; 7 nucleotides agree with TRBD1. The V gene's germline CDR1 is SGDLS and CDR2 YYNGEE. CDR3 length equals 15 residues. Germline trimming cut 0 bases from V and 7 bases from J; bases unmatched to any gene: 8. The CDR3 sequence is CASSVDFSTGNTQYF. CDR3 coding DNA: TGTGCCAGCAGCGTAGATTTTTCGACAGGGAATACGCAGTATTTT.

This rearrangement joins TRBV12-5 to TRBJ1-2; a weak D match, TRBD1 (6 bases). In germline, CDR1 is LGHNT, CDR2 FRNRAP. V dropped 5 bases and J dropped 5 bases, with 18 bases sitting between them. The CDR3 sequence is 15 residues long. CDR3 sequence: CASGVGPGTIYGYTF. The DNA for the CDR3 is TGTGCTAGTGGTGTGGGCCCCGGGACAATTTATGGCTACACCTTC. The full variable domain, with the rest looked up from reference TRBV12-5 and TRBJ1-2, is DARVTQTPRHKVTEMGQEVTMRCQPILGHNTVFWYRQTMMQGLELLAYFRNRAPLDDSGMPKDRFSAEMPDATLATLKIQPSEPRDSAVYFCASGVGPGTIYGYTFGSGTRLTVV.

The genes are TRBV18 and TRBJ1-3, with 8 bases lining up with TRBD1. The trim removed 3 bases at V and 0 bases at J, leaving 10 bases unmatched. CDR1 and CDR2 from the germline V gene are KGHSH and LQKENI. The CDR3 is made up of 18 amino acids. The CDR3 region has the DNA TGTGCCAGCTCACCTTGGACAGGGCCGAGAAGCTCTGGAAACACCATATATTTT. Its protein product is CASSPWTGPRSSGNTIYF.

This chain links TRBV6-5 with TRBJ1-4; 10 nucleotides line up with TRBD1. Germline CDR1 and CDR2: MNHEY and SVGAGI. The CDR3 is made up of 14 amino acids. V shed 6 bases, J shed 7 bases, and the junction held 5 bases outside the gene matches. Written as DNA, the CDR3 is TGTGCCAGCAGCCTGGACAGGGGGTCTGAAAAACTGTTTTTT. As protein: CASSLDRGSEKLFF.

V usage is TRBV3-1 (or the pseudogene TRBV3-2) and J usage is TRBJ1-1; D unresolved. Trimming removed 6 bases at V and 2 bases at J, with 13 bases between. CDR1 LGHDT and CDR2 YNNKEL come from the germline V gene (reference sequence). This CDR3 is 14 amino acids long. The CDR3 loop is CASSGHTKNTEAFF. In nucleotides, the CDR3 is TGTGCCAGCAGTGGGCACACAAAAAACACTGAAGCTTTCTTT.

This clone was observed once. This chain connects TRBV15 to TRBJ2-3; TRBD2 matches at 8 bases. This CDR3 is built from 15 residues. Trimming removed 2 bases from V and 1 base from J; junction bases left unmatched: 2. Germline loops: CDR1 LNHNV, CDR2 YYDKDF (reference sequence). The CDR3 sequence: CATSRPGGGTDTQYF. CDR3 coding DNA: TGTGCCACCAGCAGACCGGGAGGGGGCACAGATACGCAGTATTTT. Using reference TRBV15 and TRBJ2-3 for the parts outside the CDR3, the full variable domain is DAMVIQNPRYQVTQFGKPVTLSCSQTLNHNVMYWYQQKSSQAPKLLFHYYDKDFNNEADTPDNFQSRRPNTSFCFLDIRSPGLGDTAMYLCATSRPGGGTDTQYFGPGTRLTVL.

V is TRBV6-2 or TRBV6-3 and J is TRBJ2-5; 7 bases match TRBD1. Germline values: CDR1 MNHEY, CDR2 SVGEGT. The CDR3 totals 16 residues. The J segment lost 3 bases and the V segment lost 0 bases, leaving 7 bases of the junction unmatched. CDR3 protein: CASSYSPTGLEETQYF. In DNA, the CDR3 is TGTGCCAGCAGTTACTCCCCGACAGGGTTGGAAGAGACCCAGTACTTC.

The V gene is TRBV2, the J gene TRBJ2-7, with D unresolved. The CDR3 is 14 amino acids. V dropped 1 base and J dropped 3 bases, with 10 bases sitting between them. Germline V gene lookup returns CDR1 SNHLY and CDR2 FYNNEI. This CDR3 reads CASSEVSRFYEQYF. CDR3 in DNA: TGTGCCAGCAGTGAAGTTTCGCGGTTCTACGAGCAGTACTTC.

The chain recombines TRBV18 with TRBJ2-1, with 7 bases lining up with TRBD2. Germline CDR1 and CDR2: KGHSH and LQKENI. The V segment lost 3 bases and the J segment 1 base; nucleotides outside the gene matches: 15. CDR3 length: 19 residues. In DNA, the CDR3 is TGTGCCAGCTCACCTAGGCTAGCGGCCCCCGATCGGTCCTACAATGAGCAGTTCTTC. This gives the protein CASSPRLAAPDRSYNEQFF.

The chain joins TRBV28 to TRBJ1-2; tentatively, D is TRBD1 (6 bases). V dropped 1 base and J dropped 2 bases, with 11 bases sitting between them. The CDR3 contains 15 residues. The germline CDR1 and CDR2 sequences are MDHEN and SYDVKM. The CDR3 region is CASSLYRGGNYGYTF. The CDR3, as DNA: TGTGCCAGCAGTTTATATCGGGGGGGCAACTATGGCTACACCTTC.

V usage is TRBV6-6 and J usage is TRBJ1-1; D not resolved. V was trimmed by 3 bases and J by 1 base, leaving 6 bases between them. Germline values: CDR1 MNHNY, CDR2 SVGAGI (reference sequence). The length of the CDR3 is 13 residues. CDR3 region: CASSYPGNTEAFF. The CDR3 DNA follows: TGTGCCAGCAGTTATCCGGGGAACACTGAAGCTTTCTTT.

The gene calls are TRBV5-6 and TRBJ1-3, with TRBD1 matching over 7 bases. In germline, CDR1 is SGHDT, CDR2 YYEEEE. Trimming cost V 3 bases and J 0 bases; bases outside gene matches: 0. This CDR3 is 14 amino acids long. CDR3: CASSWTGSGNTIYF. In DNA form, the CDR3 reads TGTGCCAGCAGCTGGACAGGCTCTGGAAACACCATATATTTT.

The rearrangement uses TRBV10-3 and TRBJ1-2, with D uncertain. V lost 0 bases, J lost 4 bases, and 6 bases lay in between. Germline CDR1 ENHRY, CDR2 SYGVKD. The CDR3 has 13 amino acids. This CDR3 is CAISESRGYGYTF. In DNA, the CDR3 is TGTGCCATCAGTGAGTCGCGGGGCTATGGCTACACCTTC.

DNA of the CDR3: TGTGCCAGCAGCGTACGTGGGGGGGAGACCCAGTACTTC. Protein product: CASSVRGGETQYF. This chain joins TRBV9 and TRBJ2-5; maybe TRBD2 (6 bases). CDR1 and CDR2 (germline): SGDLS, YYNGEE. The CDR3 extends over 13 amino acids. V lost 1 base and J 5 bases, leaving 9 bases between the germline ends.

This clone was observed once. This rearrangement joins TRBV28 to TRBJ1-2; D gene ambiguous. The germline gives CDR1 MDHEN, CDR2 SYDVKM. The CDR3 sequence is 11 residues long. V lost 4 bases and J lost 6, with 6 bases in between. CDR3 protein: CASSYSNGYTF. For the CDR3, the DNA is TGTGCCAGCAGTTACAGCAATGGCTACACCTTC.